The rows below give T cell receptor beta chains drawn from one sample of a study of blood T cell repertoires in COVID-19. Produced via immunoSEQ multiplex PCR; TCRdb's table is partial and in-frame only. The data contain 200,000 to 250,000 clones, over 90% of them seen just once; the ten biggest clones take up 0.8% to 0.95%. The sequenced sample consisted of peripheral blood. The receptors shown here come from a man aged 25 to 40 with COVID-19, enrolled during active disease. Both conserved end residues are part of each CDR3. D genes are given only for firm matches. Clone size is shown for a subset of rows, as once, few, many or a class of expanded clone.

v_gene: TRBV5-1
d_gene: TRBD1
abundance: -
j_gene: TRBJ1-6
len: 15
CDR3aa: CASSLPGQFVSPLHF
CDR3nt: TGCGCCAGCAGCCTCCCGGGACAGTTTGTTTCACCCCTCCACTTT

v_gene: TRBV19
d_gene: TRBD1
abundance: few
j_gene: TRBJ1-1
len: 15
CDR3aa: CASSLQGVLNTEAFF
CDR3nt: TGTGCCAGTAGTTTGCAGGGGGTTCTGAACACTGAAGCTTTCTTT

v_gene: TRBV11-3
d_gene: TRBD2
abundance: -
j_gene: TRBJ2-1
len: 15
CDR3aa: CASSSGTSGAHEQFF
CDR3nt: TGTGCCAGCAGCTCAGGGACTAGCGGGGCTCATGAGCAGTTCTTC

v_gene: TRBV6-6
d_gene: TRBD1
abundance: -
j_gene: TRBJ1-3
len: 15
CDR3aa: CASSSGTGLRNTIYF
CDR3nt: TGTGCCAGCAGCAGTGGGACAGGGTTGAGAAACACCATATATTTT

v_gene: TRBV5-1
d_gene: TRBD2
abundance: -
j_gene: TRBJ2-1
len: 18
CDR3aa: CASSSLPSGGQAYNEQFF
CDR3nt: TGCGCCAGCAGCTCACTCCCCAGCGGGGGCCAAGCCTACAATGAGCAGTTCTTC

v_gene: TRBV5-1
d_gene: -
abundance: -
j_gene: TRBJ1-4
len: 14
CDR3aa: CASSLDRFNEKLFF
CDR3nt: TGCGCCAGCAGCTTAGACAGATTTAATGAAAAACTGTTTTTT

v_gene: TRBV19
d_gene: TRBD1
abundance: -
j_gene: TRBJ2-3
len: 16
CDR3aa: CASNHADRGSPDTQYF
CDR3nt: TGTGCCAGTAATCATGCTGACAGGGGAAGCCCAGATACGCAGTATTTT

v_gene: TRBV2
d_gene: -
abundance: -
j_gene: TRBJ1-2
len: 13
CDR3aa: CASSEDRNYGYTF
CDR3nt: TGTGCCAGCAGTGAAGACAGGAACTATGGCTACACCTTC

v_gene: TRBV5-1
d_gene: TRBD1
abundance: -
j_gene: TRBJ2-7
len: 12
CDR3aa: CASSFDGTDYRF
CDR3nt: TGCGCCAGCAGCTTCGATGGGACAGACTACCGCTTC

v_gene: TRBV11-2
d_gene: -
abundance: -
j_gene: TRBJ2-5
len: 13
CDR3aa: CASSSQRQETQYF
CDR3nt: TGTGCCAGCAGCTCACAGAGACAAGAGACCCAGTACTTC

v_gene: TRBV13
d_gene: TRBD2
abundance: -
j_gene: TRBJ2-1
len: 12
CDR3aa: CASTTTGGEQFF
CDR3nt: TGTGCCAGCACCACAACGGGGGGTGAGCAGTTCTTC

v_gene: TRBV6-6
d_gene: TRBD1
abundance: -
j_gene: TRBJ1-6
len: 16
CDR3aa: CASSTMDRVRNSPLHF
CDR3nt: TGTGCCAGCAGCACCATGGACAGGGTGCGGAATTCACCCCTCCACTTT

v_gene: TRBV28
d_gene: -
abundance: -
j_gene: TRBJ2-5
len: 12
CDR3aa: CATNPGGETQYF
CDR3nt: TGTGCTACTAATCCGGGCGGGGAGACCCAGTACTTC

v_gene: TRBV7-3
d_gene: TRBD1
abundance: -
j_gene: TRBJ2-1
len: 13
CDR3aa: CASSSTGNNEQFF
CDR3nt: TGTGCCAGCAGCTCGACAGGGAACAATGAGCAGTTCTTC

v_gene: TRBV30
d_gene: TRBD1
abundance: -
j_gene: TRBJ1-1
len: 18
CDR3aa: CAWSVSGGTGSLNTEAFF
CDR3nt: TGTGCCTGGAGTGTATCCGGTGGGACAGGGAGTTTAAACACTGAAGCTTTCTTT

v_gene: TRBV3-1/TRBV3-2
d_gene: TRBD1
abundance: -
j_gene: TRBJ1-6
len: 14
CDR3aa: CASSQGRGHSPLHF
CDR3nt: TGTGCCAGCAGCCAAGGCAGGGGGCATTCACCCCTCCACTTT

v_gene: TRBV5-1
d_gene: -
abundance: -
j_gene: TRBJ2-7
len: 15
CDR3aa: CASSRDTYSGYEQYF
CDR3nt: TGCGCCAGCAGCAGGGACACCTATTCTGGGTACGAGCAGTACTTC

v_gene: TRBV4-1
d_gene: TRBD1
abundance: -
j_gene: TRBJ1-3
len: 14
CDR3aa: CASSLGQGRNTIYF
CDR3nt: TGCGCCAGCAGCCTGGGACAGGGCAGAAACACCATATATTTT

v_gene: TRBV7-6
d_gene: TRBD2
abundance: -
j_gene: TRBJ2-7
len: 15
CDR3aa: CASSPGGLASYEQYF
CDR3nt: TGTGCCAGCAGCCCGGGAGGGCTAGCGTCGTACGAGCAGTACTTC

v_gene: TRBV7-2
d_gene: TRBD1
abundance: few
j_gene: TRBJ1-6
len: 15
CDR3aa: CASSWGQSHNSPLHF
CDR3nt: TGTGCCAGCAGCTGGGGACAGTCCCATAATTCACCCCTCCACTTT

v_gene: TRBV2
d_gene: -
abundance: -
j_gene: TRBJ1-4
len: 15
CDR3aa: CASSETPTTNEKLFF
CDR3nt: TGTGCCAGCAGTGAAACCCCTACAACTAATGAAAAACTGTTTTTT

v_gene: TRBV6-5
d_gene: -
abundance: -
j_gene: TRBJ2-6
len: 16
CDR3aa: CASSYSKGAGANVLTF
CDR3nt: TGTGCCAGCAGTTACTCGAAAGGGGCTGGGGCCAACGTCCTGACTTTC

v_gene: TRBV5-1
d_gene: TRBD1
abundance: -
j_gene: TRBJ2-5
len: 15
CDR3aa: CASDDGTGGRGTQYF
CDR3nt: TGCGCCAGTGACGACGGGACAGGGGGAAGGGGGACCCAGTACTTC

v_gene: TRBV5-6
d_gene: -
abundance: -
j_gene: TRBJ1-3
len: 17
CDR3aa: CASSLVGQTFSGNTIYF
CDR3nt: TGTGCCAGCAGCTTGGTTGGACAGACATTCTCTGGAAACACCATATATTTT

v_gene: TRBV13
d_gene: TRBD2
abundance: -
j_gene: TRBJ2-2
len: 18
CDR3aa: CASSFLASGVANTGELFF
CDR3nt: TGTGCCAGCAGCTTTCTCGCTAGCGGGGTCGCGAACACCGGGGAGCTGTTTTTT

v_gene: TRBV18
d_gene: TRBD1
abundance: -
j_gene: TRBJ1-2
len: 15
CDR3aa: CASSPSPGGAGGYTF
CDR3nt: TGTGCCAGCTCACCATCCCCAGGGGGCGCTGGTGGCTACACCTTC

v_gene: TRBV5-5
d_gene: -
abundance: -
j_gene: TRBJ1-3
len: 14
CDR3aa: CASSSGAFGNTIYF
CDR3nt: TGTGCCAGCAGCTCAGGGGCGTTTGGAAACACCATATATTTT

v_gene: TRBV5-5
d_gene: -
abundance: -
j_gene: TRBJ2-2
len: 15
CDR3aa: CASSLAGVRTGELFF
CDR3nt: TGTGCCAGCAGCTTGGCCGGGGTACGCACCGGGGAGCTGTTTTTT

v_gene: TRBV6-5
d_gene: TRBD1
abundance: -
j_gene: TRBJ1-3
len: 15
CDR3aa: CASAPGQGPGNTIYF
CDR3nt: TGTGCTTCGGCCCCGGGACAGGGTCCTGGAAACACCATATATTTT

v_gene: TRBV6-5
d_gene: TRBD1
abundance: once
j_gene: TRBJ2-2
len: 14
CDR3aa: CASQTTGGTGELFF
CDR3nt: TGTGCCAGCCAAACTACAGGGGGCACCGGGGAGCTGTTTTTT

v_gene: TRBV7-2
d_gene: -
abundance: -
j_gene: TRBJ2-7
len: 13
CDR3aa: CASSVDSSYEQYF
CDR3nt: TGTGCCAGCAGCGTTGACTCCTCCTACGAGCAGTACTTC

v_gene: TRBV6-5
d_gene: TRBD1
abundance: -
j_gene: TRBJ2-4
len: 14
CDR3aa: CASSREQGGNIQYF
CDR3nt: TGTGCCAGCAGTCGGGAACAGGGGGGAAACATTCAGTACTTC

v_gene: TRBV18
d_gene: -
abundance: -
j_gene: TRBJ2-2
len: 15
CDR3aa: CASSPLEGMAGELFF
CDR3nt: TGTGCCAGCTCACCACTGGAGGGGATGGCCGGGGAGCTGTTTTTT

v_gene: TRBV5-1
d_gene: -
abundance: -
j_gene: TRBJ1-2
len: 13
CDR3aa: CASSLVERVGYTF
CDR3nt: TGCGCCAGCAGCTTGGTAGAGCGCGTCGGCTACACCTTC